This is a list of T cell receptor beta chains from one sample in a study of blood T cell repertoires in COVID-19. Only in-frame clones appear in the TCRdb table, and some are missing; sequencing was by immunoSEQ multiplex PCR. The sample holds over 200,000 clones, approximately 86% seen once. Input material: PBMCs or T cells enriched from blood (not recorded which). The receptor source for this set is a woman in her twenties or thirties who had been exposed to COVID-19. CDR3s include the opening cysteine and the closing phenylalanine or tryptophan. D genes are given only for firm matches. Some rows mark clone size as missing; the rest say once, few, many or name a class of expanded clone.

DNA	CDR3	D	J	size	V
TGCAGCGTTGAGGACCGGGACAGGGTGGGCTACACCTTC	CSVEDRDRVGYTF	TRBD1	TRBJ1-2	NA	TRBV29-1
TGCGCCAGCAGCGCCGCACCTGCCGGGGGGAATGAGCAGTTCTTC	CASSAAPAGGNEQFF	TRBD2	TRBJ2-1	NA	TRBV5-1
TGTGCCAGCAGCTTAAACAGGGACTACAATGAGCAGTTCTTC	CASSLNRDYNEQFF	NA	TRBJ2-1	NA	TRBV11-2
TGTGCCAGCAGCTGGGAGGGGACAGGGCGAAATGAGCAGTTCTTC	CASSWEGTGRNEQFF	TRBD1	TRBJ2-1	NA	TRBV13
TGTGCCAGCAGTTTATGGTGGGACAGGGGTAATGAGCAGTTCTTC	CASSLWWDRGNEQFF	TRBD1	TRBJ2-1	few	TRBV27
TGTGCCAGCAGCAAAGGGGACAGGGAGAAGGGGAGCAATCAGCCCCAGCATTTT	CASSKGDREKGSNQPQHF	NA	TRBJ1-5	NA	TRBV21-1
TGTGCCAGCAGCTATCTAGCGGGGGCCCCTTTTTACGAGCAGTACTTC	CASSYLAGAPFYEQYF	TRBD2	TRBJ2-7	NA	TRBV5-8
TGTGCCTGGAGTAGGGAGAGCTACGAGCAGTACTTC	CAWSRESYEQYF	NA	TRBJ2-7	NA	TRBV30
TGCGCCAGCAGCTACCCGGACAGCCGCTCTAACTATGGCTACACCTTC	CASSYPDSRSNYGYTF	NA	TRBJ1-2	NA	TRBV5-1
TGTGCCAGTACCATTTGGGGCCTTGGGGATCAGCCCCAGCATTTT	CASTIWGLGDQPQHF	NA	TRBJ1-5	NA	TRBV19